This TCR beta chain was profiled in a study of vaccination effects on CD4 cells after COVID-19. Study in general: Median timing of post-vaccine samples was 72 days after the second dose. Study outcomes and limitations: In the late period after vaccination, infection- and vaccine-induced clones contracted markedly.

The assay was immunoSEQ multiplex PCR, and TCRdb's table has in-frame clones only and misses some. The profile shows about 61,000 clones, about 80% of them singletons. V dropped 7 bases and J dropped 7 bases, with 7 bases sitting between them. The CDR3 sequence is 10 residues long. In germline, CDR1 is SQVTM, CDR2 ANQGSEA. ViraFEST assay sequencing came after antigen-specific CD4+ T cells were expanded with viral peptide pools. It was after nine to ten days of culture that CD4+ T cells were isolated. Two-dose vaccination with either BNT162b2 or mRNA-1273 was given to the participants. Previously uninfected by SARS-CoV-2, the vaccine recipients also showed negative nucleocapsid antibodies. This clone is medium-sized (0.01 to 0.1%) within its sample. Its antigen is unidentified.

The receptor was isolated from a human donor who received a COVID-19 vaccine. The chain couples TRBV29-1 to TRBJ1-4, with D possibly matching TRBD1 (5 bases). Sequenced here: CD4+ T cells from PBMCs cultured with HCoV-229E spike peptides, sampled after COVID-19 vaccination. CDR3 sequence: CSAGTEKLFF. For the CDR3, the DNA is TGCAGCGCCGGGACTGAAAAACTGTTTTTT.